These T cell receptor beta chains were read from a single sample in a study of prognosis after radiotherapy for stage I lung cancer. Each CDR3 protein is one row after TCRdb ran MiXCR on the multiplex PCR reads. The sample comprises fewer than 20,000 distinct CDR3 sequences, around 40% of which are singletons, and roughly 43% rests with the top ten. Sequences were derived from PBMCs, sampled before or after stereotactic body radiation therapy (not recorded which). Receptor source: a donor aged 50 or older with non-small cell lung cancer. CDR3s include the opening cysteine and the closing phenylalanine or tryptophan. Fields, in order: J gene, V gene, clone size, D gene, CDR3 protein, CDR3 DNA. A D gene is named only where the DNA matches it firmly. Clone size is not always given. Where it is, it says once, few, many or a class for expanded clones.

>TRBJ2-2|TRBV7-9|many|.
CASSLKVNTGELFF
TGTGCCAGCAGCTTAAAAGTAAACACCGGGGAGCTGTTTTTT
>TRBJ2-3|TRBV3-1|many|.
CASSQDHSTDTQYF
TGTGCCAGCAGCCAAGATCATAGCACAGATACGCAGTATTTT
>TRBJ2-7|TRBV5-1|many|TRBD1
CASSFTGGVEQYF
TGCGCCAGCAGCTTTACAGGGGGCGTCGAGCAGTACTTC
>TRBJ2-1|TRBV9|many|.
CASSLSGNEQFF
TGTGCCAGCAGCCTCTCGGGCAATGAGCAGTTCTTC
>TRBJ2-2|TRBV20-1|many|TRBD1
CSVMGQGASGELFF
TGCAGTGTTATGGGACAGGGGGCATCCGGGGAGCTGTTTTTT
>TRBJ1-5|TRBV20-1|.|.
CSASSESGIQPQHF
TGCAGTGCTAGTTCGGAGTCGGGTATTCAGCCCCAGCATTTT
>TRBJ1-2|TRBV28|many|.
CASRSLSGVRYGYTF
TGTGCCAGCAGATCCCTCTCAGGGGTTCGCTATGGCTACACCTTC
>TRBJ2-7|TRBV9|.|.
CASSSPSGYEQYF
TGTGCCAGCAGCTCTCCCAGCGGGTACGAGCAGTACTTC
>TRBJ2-1|TRBV5-1|many|TRBD2
CASSLAKGGGAYNEQFF
TGCGCCAGCAGCTTGGCCAAAGGCGGGGGAGCGTACAATGAGCAGTTCTTC
>TRBJ1-5|TRBV27|many|.
CARVGNQPQHF
TGTGCCAGGGTCGGCAATCAGCCCCAGCATTTT
>TRBJ1-4|TRBV6-5|many|.
CASSYGGSTNEKLFF
TGTGCCAGCAGTTACGGGGGGTCAACTAATGAAAAACTGTTTTTT
>TRBJ2-3|TRBV6-1|.|TRBD2
CASSEEAGEGTDTQYF
TGTGCCAGCAGTGAGGAAGCGGGAGAAGGCACAGATACGCAGTATTTT
>TRBJ2-3|TRBV20-1|.|TRBD2
CSARDFRTAFSGILTDTQYF
TGCAGTGCTAGAGATTTTCGGACAGCCTTTAGCGGGATCCTCACAGATACGCAGTATTTT
>TRBJ2-2|TRBV7-9|.|.
CASRPGSGNTGELFF
TGTGCCAGCAGGCCCGGTAGCGGGAACACCGGGGAGCTGTTTTTT
>TRBJ2-1|TRBV2|many|.
CASSERKSNEQFF
TGTGCCAGCAGTGAGCGGAAGTCCAATGAGCAGTTCTTC
>TRBJ1-2|TRBV28|.|TRBD1
CASIRQGLRDGYTF
TGTGCCAGCATACGACAGGGGTTAAGAGATGGCTACACCTTC
>TRBJ1-5|TRBV5-1|.|.
CASRPQIAPNQPQHF
TGCGCCAGCAGGCCCCAAATTGCCCCCAATCAGCCCCAGCATTTT
>TRBJ1-3|TRBV30|.|.
CAWSGSVSGNTIYF
TGTGCCTGGAGTGGGTCCGTCTCTGGAAACACCATATATTTT
>TRBJ2-1|TRBV12-3/TRBV12-4|.|TRBD2
CASSPTLSGSGNEQFF
TGTGCCAGCAGTCCTACCCTTAGCGGGAGCGGAAATGAGCAGTTCTTC
>TRBJ2-7|TRBV28|many|.
CASIRDTSSYEQYF
TGTGCCAGCATCCGGGACACAAGCTCCTACGAGCAGTACTTC
>TRBJ2-1|TRBV15|many|.
CATSRGGGEQFF
TGTGCCACCAGCAGAGGGGGTGGTGAGCAGTTCTTC
>TRBJ1-5|TRBV6-7|many|.
CASFDPLQGWDNQPQHF
TGTGCCAGCTTCGACCCCCTACAGGGATGGGACAATCAGCCCCAGCATTTT
>TRBJ1-2|TRBV6-4|medium-sized|.
CASSEAVGASGYTF
TGTGCCAGCAGTGAAGCAGTAGGGGCCTCGGGCTACACCTTC
>TRBJ2-2|TRBV6-1|.|TRBD2
CASRSGLAGAKNTGELFF
TGTGCCAGCAGGTCCGGACTAGCGGGAGCCAAAAACACCGGGGAGCTGTTTTTT
>TRBJ2-1|TRBV11-2|.|.
CASTITGDEQFF
TGTGCCAGCACCATAACGGGGGATGAGCAGTTCTTC
>TRBJ2-5|TRBV6-2/TRBV6-3|many|.
CASSELGPGETQYF
TGTGCCAGCAGTGAATTAGGCCCTGGAGAGACCCAGTACTTC
>TRBJ1-2|TRBV6-1|.|.
CASSTGPSYGYTF
TGTGCCAGCAGTACAGGGCCCAGCTATGGCTACACCTTC
>TRBJ1-3|TRBV5-6|many|.
CASSTSYDSGNTIYF
TGTGCCAGCAGCACCTCGTACGACTCTGGAAACACCATATATTTT
>TRBJ2-1|TRBV6-2/TRBV6-3|many|.
CASSYAQDGYNEQFF
TGTGCCAGCAGTTACGCTCAGGACGGGTACAATGAGCAGTTCTTC
>TRBJ2-1|TRBV12-3/TRBV12-4|once|TRBD2
CASSYRTSGGDEQFF
TGTGCCAGCAGTTACCGGACTAGCGGGGGTGATGAGCAGTTCTTC
>TRBJ2-7|TRBV6-2/TRBV6-3|medium-sized|.
CASSYLGESYEQYF
TGTGCCAGCAGTTACTTGGGGGAATCCTACGAGCAGTACTTC